Shown below are 18 T cell receptor beta chains from a single sample sequenced in a study of blood T cell repertoires in COVID-19. The assay was immunoSEQ multiplex PCR, and TCRdb's table has in-frame clones only and misses some. The top ten hold about 2.6% of the sample, which has some 150,000 clones, 89% seen once. The specimen sequenced was peripheral blood. The receptors originated from a man in his 60s with acute or convalescent COVID-19.

This chain uses TRBV2 with TRBJ2-7; 7 positions agree with TRBD1. The germline gives CDR1 SNHLY, CDR2 FYNNEI. This CDR3 is built from 14 residues. The J segment lost 6 bases and the V segment lost 6 bases, leaving 11 bases of the junction unmatched. CDR3 DNA: TGTGCCAGCAGGGTCCGAGACAGGGTGGGCGAGCAGTACTTC. Protein product: CASRVRDRVGEQYF.

The gene calls are TRBV4-1 and TRBJ1-2; 8 positions agree with TRBD1. The CDR3 totals 13 residues. Germline V gene sequence: CDR1 MGHRA, CDR2 YSYEKL. The ends lost 8 bases at V and 7 bases at J; junction bases unmatched: 9. CDR3 sequence (DNA): TGCGCCAGCCGCCCAGGACAGGGAGGTGGCTACACCTTC. Its protein is CASRPGQGGGYTF.

This chain uses TRBV6-6 with TRBJ1-1; perhaps TRBD1 as D (6 bases). Trimming took 7 bases from V and 1 from J, leaving 13 bases between them. The length of the CDR3 is 14 residues. Germline-derived CDR1 and CDR2 are MNHNY and SVGAGI (reference sequence). This CDR3 reads CASKPPTGNTEAFF. As DNA, the CDR3 is TGTGCCAGCAAACCACCGACAGGGAACACTGAAGCTTTCTTT.

This rearrangement joins TRBV9 to TRBJ1-1; no clear D. V lost 0 bases and J 1 base, leaving 13 bases between the germline ends. This CDR3 region has 16 residues. Germline CDR1 reads SGDLS; CDR2 reads YYNGEE. Here the CDR3 reads CASSVDAVPRNTEAFF. In nucleotides, the CDR3 is TGTGCCAGCAGCGTAGACGCAGTTCCCAGGAACACTGAAGCTTTCTTT.

J is TRBJ2-2 and V is TRBV4-1; 7 bases map to TRBD1. The germline V gene has CDR1 MGHRA and CDR2 YSYEKL. Germline trimming cut 4 bases from V and 1 base from J; bases unmatched to any gene: 3. The CDR3 is 15 residues long. Here the CDR3 DNA reads TGCGCCAGCAGCCCTGGGACAGTGAACACCGGGGAGCTGTTTTTT. Amino acids: CASSPGTVNTGELFF.

The V gene is TRBV6-5, the J gene TRBJ2-2; the D is unclear. V lost 4 bases to trimming and J lost 0 bases, with 9 bases between them. Germline loops: CDR1 MNHEY, CDR2 SVGAGI. This CDR3 is built from 15 residues. The CDR3 region is CASSLRDTNTGELFF. CDR3 DNA: TGTGCCAGCAGTTTGCGAGATACGAACACCGGGGAGCTGTTTTTT.

J is TRBJ1-2 and V is TRBV7-8; D call uncertain. V was pared by 3 bases and J by 2 bases, with 10 bases between. CDR1 is SGHVS, CDR2 FQNEAQ, per germline. This CDR3 is 14 amino acids long. CDR3: CASSFNVENYGYTF. The CDR3 coding sequence is TGTGCCAGCAGCTTTAACGTGGAGAACTATGGCTACACCTTC.

The chain joins TRBV18 to TRBJ1-1; 9 bases match TRBD1. From germline, CDR1 is KGHSH and CDR2 LQKENI. This CDR3 region has 13 residues. The V segment lost 11 bases and the J segment 11 bases; nucleotides outside the gene matches: 15. The CDR3 spells CAGAQYRTGDAFF. The CDR3 DNA reads as TGTGCCGGAGCACAATACAGGACAGGGGATGCTTTCTTT.

The J gene is TRBJ1-1, the V gene TRBV5-6; 7 nucleotides align to TRBD1. The V segment lost 4 bases and the J segment 1 base; nucleotides outside the gene matches: 13. CDR1 SGHDT and CDR2 YYEEEE come from the germline V gene. The CDR3 spans 17 residues. In DNA, the CDR3 is TGTGCCAGCAGCCGGGGAATGACAGGGATTACGAACACTGAAGCTTTCTTT. It translates to CASSRGMTGITNTEAFF.

This clone was observed a single time. CDR3 nucleotides: TGTGCCAGTAGTATTAATGACAGGGCCATGAACACTGAAGCTTTCTTT. This codes for CASSINDRAMNTEAFF. The chain has TRBV19 and TRBJ1-1; 7 nucleotides agree with TRBD1. The ends lost 3 bases at V and 0 bases at J; junction bases unmatched: 7. CDR1 and CDR2 (germline): LNHDA, SQIVND (reference sequence). CDR3 size: 16 residues.

The chain uses TRBV5-8 and TRBJ2-3; TRBD2 aligns across 8 bases. Germline CDR1 SGHTS, CDR2 YDEGEE. The V and J ends lost 3 bases and 4 bases, in that order; junction bases with no gene match: 1. This CDR3 region has 13 residues. In DNA, the CDR3 is TGTGCCAGCAGCTCGGGAGGGTCAGATACGCAGTATTTT. Amino acid sequence: CASSSGGSDTQYF. The variable domain in full, completed from reference TRBV5-8 and TRBJ2-3, reads EAGVTQSPTHLIKTRGQQATLRCSPISGHTSVYWYQQALGLGLQFLLWYDEGEERNRGNFPPRFSGRQFPNYSSELNVNALELEDSALYLCASSSGGSDTQYFGPGTRLTVL.

The chain is built from TRBV4-1 and TRBJ1-6; D is uncertain. The germline V gene encodes CDR1 MGHRA and CDR2 YSYEKL. The CDR3 loop spans 17 amino acids. Trimming cost V 4 bases and J 0 bases, with 13 bases left between them. The DNA for the CDR3 is TGCGCCAGCAGCCGTGCTGACACAAGCTCCTATAATTCACCCCTCCACTTT. Protein: CASSRADTSSYNSPLHF.

The chain combines TRBV2 with TRBJ1-5; no reliable D call. In germline, CDR1 is SNHLY, CDR2 FYNNEI. The CDR3 is made up of 16 amino acids. Trimming took off 4 bases at V and 3 bases at J, with 16 bases between the two ends. Written as DNA, the CDR3 is TGTGCCAGCAGTGTACCAGGCAGCTCCTCCAATCAGCCCCAGCATTTT. Protein sequence: CASSVPGSSSNQPQHF. Full variable domain (missing parts from reference TRBV2 and TRBJ1-5): EPEVTQTPSHQVTQMGQEVILRCVPISNHLYFYWYRQILGQKVEFLVSFYNNEISEKSEIFDDQFSVERPDGSNFTLKIRSTKLEDSAMYFCASSVPGSSSNQPQHFGDGTRLSIL.

This clone appeared once. This sequence joins TRBV9 and TRBJ1-5, with D unclear. This CDR3 spans 14 amino acids. Germline CDR1 and CDR2: SGDLS and YYNGEE. V was shortened by 0 bases and J by 2 bases, with 6 bases between the two germline ends. CDR3 region: CASSVGQGNQPQHF. The CDR3 nucleotides are TGTGCCAGCAGCGTAGGGCAGGGCAATCAGCCCCAGCATTTT.

The chain combines TRBV27 with TRBJ1-3, with D possibly matching TRBD1 (5 bases). The CDR3 runs to 13 residues. CDR1 and CDR2 from the germline V gene are MNHEY and SMNVEV (reference sequence). Trimming shortened V by 7 bases and J by 3 bases, and 10 bases separated the two germline ends. Written as DNA, the CDR3 is TGTGCCAGCAAGGGGAGGGATGGAAACACCATATATTTT. This translates into CASKGRDGNTIYF.

The chain couples TRBV27 to TRBJ1-3; possibly TRBD1 for D (5 bases). V was pared by 8 bases and J by 3 bases, with 17 bases between. From germline, CDR1 is MNHEY and CDR2 SMNVEV (reference sequence). The length of the CDR3 is 15 residues. For the CDR3, the DNA is TGTGCCAGCCTTGCGACAGCCGCTTTTGGAAACACCATATATTTT. Translating gives CASLATAAFGNTIYF.

The chain is built from TRBV4-1 and TRBJ2-3; the match to TRBD2 covers 8 bases. There are 17 residues in the CDR3. CDR1 MGHRA and CDR2 YSYEKL come from the germline V gene. The V segment lost 4 bases and the J segment 2 bases; nucleotides outside the gene matches: 11. CDR3 protein: CASSPPATSVNTDTQYF. CDR3 coding DNA: TGCGCCAGCAGCCCCCCGGCGACTAGCGTAAACACAGATACGCAGTATTTT.

J is TRBJ1-2 and V is TRBV5-4; TRBD1 is a possible D gene (6 bases). CDR1 SGHNT and CDR2 YYREEE come from the germline V gene (reference sequence). Between the trimmed V and J ends, which lost 0 bases and 4 bases, there was a span of 10 bases. CDR3 length: 14 amino acids. The CDR3 here is CASSLGTDTYGYTF. The CDR3 DNA reads TGTGCCAGCAGCTTGGGGACAGACACCTATGGCTACACCTTC.